This passage covers 3 T cell receptor beta chains from one sample sequenced in a study of technical replicates of blood from a few donors. This table comes from immunoSEQ multiplex PCR, and its TCRdb copy is limited to in-frame clones, with some not included. The data show 65,000 to 85,000 clones, with around nine tenths seen just once and about 0.4% held by the top ten. The sample was T cells isolated from PBMCs. The source is a human donor in good health.

The J gene is TRBJ2-1, the V gene TRBV6-1, with 10 bases that match TRBD2. J gave up 1 base and V 3 bases, and 3 bases lay outside the gene matches. Germline CDR1 reads MNHNS; CDR2 reads SASEGT. There are 16 residues in the CDR3. DNA for the CDR3: TGTGCCAGCAGTGAGGGACTAGCGTCTTCCTACAATGAGCAGTTCTTC. Translated: CASSEGLASSYNEQFF.

V and J are TRBV5-1 and TRBJ2-5, with a tentative D call TRBD2 (5 bases). Germline lookup yields CDR1 SGHRS and CDR2 YFSETQ. This CDR3 has 14 residues. Between the trimmed V and J ends, which lost 1 base and 1 base, there was a span of 8 bases. Here the CDR3 DNA reads TGCGCCAGCAGCTTGCGCGGGCCCCAAGAGACCCAGTACTTC. This sequence encodes CASSLRGPQETQYF.

This chain links TRBV19 with TRBJ1-4; 9 positions match TRBD1. This CDR3 region has 15 residues. Germline CDR1 and CDR2: LNHDA and SQIVND (reference sequence). Trimming at V came to 7 bases and at J to 8 bases, leaving 11 bases not matched to a gene. The CDR3 DNA reads as TGTGCCAGTATCCCTCGTCTTGGACAGGGGGAAAAACTGTTTTTT. Encoded protein: CASIPRLGQGEKLFF.